This T cell receptor beta chain was recorded in a study of CD8+ T cells in alopecia areata. General observations from the study: Many expanded lesional clones remained in scalp and blood on tofacitinib. Relative to normal scalp, lesional scalp, especially alopecia totalis/universalis, showed higher clonality. Normal skin's resident alphabeta T cells are sequenced alongside lesional scalp T cells. Baseline CD8+ expansion's link to response remains uncertain, as there was one nonresponder.

Trimming cost V 6 bases and J 5 bases, with 13 bases left between them. The CDR3 extends over 13 amino acids. CDR1 and CDR2 (germline): SEHNR, FQNEAQ (reference sequence). Treatment defined: oral pan-JAK inhibitor, 5-10 mg twice daily. After isolation, RNA underwent reverse transcription to generate cDNA as the sequencing template. The assay was immunoSEQ multiplex PCR, and TCRdb's table has in-frame clones only and misses some. The sample includes around 290,000 clones, nearly 60% of them seen just once. A few counts support this clone. The antigen is not known. The chain couples TRBV7-9 to TRBJ2-5; D is unclear. Material: CD4+ T cells sorted from blood, obtained at week 24, from a patient treated with tofacitinib. The sequence was obtained from a human donor with alopecia areata. The CDR3 bases are TGTGCCAGCAGACGGCTCAGCCAGGAGACCCAGTACTTC. Protein: CASRRLSQETQYF.